Shown below are 31 T cell receptor beta chains from a single sample sequenced in a study of blood T cell repertoires in COVID-19. Method: immunoSEQ multiplex PCR; TCRdb's copy keeps in-frame clones and lacks some. The repertoire includes roughly 100,000 clones, 65% to 85% of them detected once, and less than 2% sits in the top ten. The sample consisted of peripheral blood. The receptors stem from a man in his 70s with active or convalescent COVID-19.

The CDR3 is CASSLGFAGLRELFF. For the CDR3, the DNA is TGCGCCAGCAGCTTGGGGTTTGCTGGACTCCGGGAGCTGTTTTTT. V is TRBV5-1 and J is TRBJ2-2; a possible D gene is TRBD2 (5 bases). CDR1 and CDR2 (germline): SGHRS, YFSETQ. The V end was cut by 0 bases, the J end by 9 bases, with 15 bases between. This CDR3 contains 15 residues.

CDR3 in DNA: TGTGCCAGCAGAAGGGGGGGGCCCTCGTACCAAGAGACCCAGTACTTC. Translated: CASRRGGPSYQETQYF. The rearrangement links TRBV28 to TRBJ2-5; perhaps TRBD2 as D (7 bases). The CDR3 is made up of 16 amino acids. Per germline, CDR1 MDHEN and CDR2 SYDVKM. V was clipped by 6 bases and J by 0 bases, with 17 bases between them.

On this clone: At one of its ends the junction is not consistent with the germline gene, which may arise from a read error. V gene TRBV7-8 combines with J gene TRBJ2-1; D not resolved. There are 15 residues in the CDR3. Germline V gene sequence: CDR1 SGHVS, CDR2 FQNEAQ. CDR3 DNA: TGTGCCAGCAGCTTAGGTCGAGGCTCCTACAATGAACAGTTCTTC. It encodes CASSLGRGSYNEQFF. The full variable domain, rest sourced from reference TRBV7-8 and TRBJ2-1, is GAGVSQSPRYKVAKRGQDVALRCDPISGHVSLFWYQQALGQGPEFLTYFQNEAQLDKSGLPSDRFFAERPEGSVSTLKIQRTQQEDSAVYLCASSLGRGSYNEQFFGPGTRLTVL.

V is TRBV24-1 and J is TRBJ2-5, with TRBD2 matching over 10 bases. The germline V gene encodes CDR1 KGHDR and CDR2 SFDVKD. The V segment lost 9 bases and the J segment 3 bases; nucleotides outside the gene matches: 18. The CDR3 covers 18 residues. The CDR3 sequence: CATCVLPGVAGGKETQYF. The CDR3 DNA reads as TGTGCCACCTGTGTTTTGCCGGGGGTAGCGGGGGGTAAAGAGACCCAGTACTTC.

The chain has TRBV5-1 and TRBJ2-5; 11 nucleotides line up with TRBD2. The CDR3 is 15 residues long. The junction had 4 bases not matched to a gene; V was cut back by 4 bases and J by 2 bases. Germline V gene data show CDR1 as SGHRS and CDR2 as YFSETQ. Here the CDR3 DNA reads TGCGCCAGCAGCCTCCTAGCGGGGGGACAAGAGACCCAGTACTTC. Its protein is CASSLLAGGQETQYF.

The chain has TRBV6-1 and TRBJ2-1; TRBD2 aligns across 15 bases. Trimming cost V 1 base and J 4 bases; bases outside gene matches: 5. CDR1 is MNHNS and CDR2 is SASEGT in the germline V gene. The CDR3 consists of 18 residues. Written as DNA, the CDR3 is TGTGCCAGCAGTGAAGGGACTAGCGGGGGGGTTGTTTACAATGAGCAGTTCTTC. Translation: CASSEGTSGGVVYNEQFF.

The chain recombines TRBV12-5 with TRBJ2-7; 7 bases align to TRBD1. In germline, CDR1 is LGHNT, CDR2 FRNRAP. V shed 6 bases, J shed 0 bases, and the junction held 11 bases outside the gene matches. CDR3 length: 16 amino acids. The CDR3 region is CASGPKPTGISYEQYF. The CDR3 bases are TGTGCTAGTGGCCCAAAACCGACAGGGATCTCCTACGAGCAGTACTTC.

The chain combines TRBV7-9 with TRBJ2-7; perhaps TRBD2 as D (6 bases). The CDR3 consists of 14 residues. V shed 2 bases and J shed 0 bases, with 8 bases lying between them. The germline V gene has CDR1 SEHNR and CDR2 FQNEAQ (reference sequence). The CDR3 sequence is CASSLRGGSYEQYF. The CDR3 region has the DNA TGTGCCAGCAGCTTACGGGGAGGCTCCTACGAGCAGTACTTC. Full variable domain (rest looked up from reference TRBV7-9 and TRBJ2-7): DTGVSQNPRHKITKRGQNVTFRCDPISEHNRLYWYRQTLGQGPEFLTYFQNEAQLEKSRLLSDRFSAERPKGSFSTLEIQRTEQGDSAMYLCASSLRGGSYEQYFGPGTRLTVT.

The chain carries TRBV7-9 and TRBJ2-3, with 8 bases aligning to TRBD2. Germline loops: CDR1 SEHNR, CDR2 FQNEAQ (reference sequence). This CDR3 is built from 15 residues. The ends lost 4 bases at V and 3 bases at J; junction bases unmatched: 6. This chain's CDR3 is CASSSRGAGTDTQYF. The DNA for the CDR3 is TGTGCCAGCAGCTCGCGGGGGGCCGGTACAGATACGCAGTATTTT.

This rearrangement joins TRBV11-3 to TRBJ1-5, with D unresolved. CDR3 length: 13 amino acids. From germline, CDR1 is SGHNT and CDR2 YENEEA. The V and J ends lost 9 bases and 0 bases respectively, with 9 bases between them. The CDR3 DNA is TGTGCCAGGATTAGCTATAGCAATCAGCCCCAGCATTTT. Translated: CARISYSNQPQHF.

The rearrangement uses TRBV28 and TRBJ1-5; 8 bases match TRBD1. V lost 2 bases and J lost 7; bases outside the gene matches: 4. The CDR3 runs 14 residues. Germline lookup yields CDR1 MDHEN and CDR2 SYDVKM. The CDR3 region is CASSLGQGSQPQHF. In DNA, the CDR3 is TGTGCCAGCAGTTTAGGACAGGGTTCCCAGCCCCAGCATTTT.

The rearrangement uses TRBV4-1 and TRBJ1-2; D perhaps matches TRBD1 (5 bases). V lost 1 base and J 6 bases, leaving 12 bases between the germline ends. The CDR3 has 14 residues. Germline-derived CDR1 and CDR2 are MGHRA and YSYEKL. CDR3 region: CASSQGRQLDGYTF. CDR3 in DNA: TGCGCCAGCAGCCAAGGCAGACAGTTGGATGGCTACACCTTC.

The chain uses TRBV2 and TRBJ1-6; 12 bases fit TRBD1. V was clipped by 4 bases and J by 0 bases; unmatched bases: 4. CDR1 and CDR2 from the germline V gene are SNHLY and FYNNEI. The CDR3 consists of 18 residues. CDR3 DNA sequence: TGTGCCAGCAGTGCCGGGACAGGGGGCAGCTCCTATAATTCACCCCTCCACTTT. Its translation is CASSAGTGGSSYNSPLHF.

The V call is TRBV30, the J call TRBJ2-1; 15 bases map to TRBD2. CDR1 and CDR2 (germline): GTSNPN, SVGIG (reference sequence). J gave up 9 bases and V 3 bases, and 9 bases lay outside the gene matches. The CDR3 has 16 amino acids. The chain's CDR3 is CAWRRTSGGALVEQFF. The CDR3 region has the DNA TGTGCCTGGAGGAGGACTAGCGGGGGGGCCTTAGTTGAGCAGTTCTTC.

This sequence joins TRBV28 and TRBJ2-2; a weak D match, TRBD1 (6 bases). CDR3 length equals 17 residues. Germline V gene sequence: CDR1 MDHEN, CDR2 SYDVKM. V was pared by 3 bases and J by 2 bases, with 16 bases between. The CDR3 DNA sequence: TGTGCCAGCAGTTTGAGATCCGGGACATTTAACACCGGGGAGCTGTTTTTT. Protein: CASSLRSGTFNTGELFF.

The V and J genes are TRBV11-2 and TRBJ2-5, with 8 bases that match TRBD1. V lost 4 bases, J lost 3 bases, and 1 base stayed unmatched. The CDR3 runs 13 residues. Germline CDR1 SGHAT, CDR2 FQNNGV. CDR3 in DNA: TGTGCCAGCAGCTCGGACAGGGAAGAGACCCAGTACTTC. This gives the protein CASSSDREETQYF.

The chain links TRBV28 to TRBJ1-2; 8 bases map to TRBD1. The junction had 16 bases not matched to a gene; V was cut back by 8 bases and J by 8 bases. Germline lookup yields CDR1 MDHEN and CDR2 SYDVKM. The CDR3 loop spans 15 amino acids. Written as DNA, the CDR3 is TGTGCCAGCGTTTTGGGGGCAGGGGGCGCGGGAGGCTACACCTTC. Amino acid sequence: CASVLGAGGAGGYTF.

The DNA of the CDR3 is TGTGCCAGCAGTTTACCAGCGGGGGGCTCCACAGATACGCAGTATTTT. Protein sequence: CASSLPAGGSTDTQYF. The chain recombines TRBV28 with TRBJ2-3, with TRBD2 matching over 9 bases. The V gene end was trimmed by 2 bases and the J gene end by 2 bases; junction bases not matched to a gene: 5. The length of the CDR3 is 16 residues. Germline assignment: CDR1 MDHEN and CDR2 SYDVKM.

V and J are TRBV7-2 and TRBJ1-6, with TRBD1 matching 8 bases. CDR3 size: 13 residues. Germline assignment: CDR1 SGHTA and CDR2 FQGNSA. V trimming: 6 bases; J trimming: 9 bases; junction bases outside the gene matches: 4. CDR3 in amino acids: CASSFDRGSPLHF. Here the CDR3 DNA reads TGTGCCAGCAGTTTTGACAGGGGTTCACCCCTCCACTTT.

The chain employs TRBV7-3 and TRBJ2-1; 10 bases align to TRBD1. The germline V gene has CDR1 SGHTA and CDR2 FQGTGA. The CDR3 is 15 residues long. The J segment lost 4 bases and the V segment lost 6 bases, leaving 6 bases of the junction unmatched. The CDR3 DNA reads as TGTGCCAGCAGTAAAGGGGGACAGGGGTACAATGAGCAGTTCTTC. Its protein is CASSKGGQGYNEQFF.

The rearrangement uses TRBV9 and TRBJ2-2; unclear D gene. Germline CDR1 and CDR2: SGDLS and YYNGEE. The CDR3 runs to 13 residues. V lost 4 bases and J 8 bases, leaving 12 bases between the germline ends. CDR3 in amino acids: CASSRGRSGELFF. The DNA of the CDR3 is TGTGCCAGCAGCCGCGGCCGGTCAGGGGAGCTGTTTTTT.

The chain carries TRBV5-1 and TRBJ1-2; 8 bases agree with TRBD1. Per germline, CDR1 SGHRS and CDR2 YFSETQ. The trim removed 4 bases at V and 7 bases at J, leaving 9 bases unmatched. The CDR3 consists of 14 residues. This chain's CDR3 is CASSLPGQELGYTF. The CDR3 DNA reads as TGCGCCAGCAGCCTCCCGGGACAGGAACTTGGCTACACCTTC.

The CDR3 here is CASSLQPGGEQYF. In DNA form, the CDR3 reads TGTGCCAGCAGCTTACAGCCAGGAGGGGAGCAGTACTTC. The chain recombines TRBV7-3 with TRBJ2-7, with D possibly TRBD2 on 6 matching bases. The CDR3 is 13 residues long. CDR1 and CDR2 from the germline V gene are SGHTA and FQGTGA. V lost 2 bases, J lost 7 bases, and 12 bases lay in between.

The chain joins TRBV19 to TRBJ1-2, with D perhaps matching TRBD1 (5 bases). Germline V CDR1 and CDR2: LNHDA, SQIVND (reference sequence). This CDR3 has 14 residues. Trimming removed 5 bases from V and 4 bases from J, with 14 bases in between. The CDR3 loop is CASSSGREPYGYTF. As DNA, the CDR3 is TGTGCCAGTAGTTCCGGCAGGGAACCCTATGGCTACACCTTC.

This clone was seen a single time. The rearrangement uses TRBV2 and TRBJ1-1, with 7 bases aligning to TRBD1. Germline loops: CDR1 SNHLY, CDR2 FYNNEI. The CDR3 extends over 14 amino acids. V gave up 6 bases and J gave up 4 bases; unmatched junction bases: 8. The CDR3: CASRPGTESTEAFF. CDR3 DNA: TGTGCCAGCAGACCCGGGACAGAGAGCACTGAAGCTTTCTTT.

V is TRBV9 and J is TRBJ1-1; possibly TRBD1 for D (6 bases). The V and J ends lost 0 bases and 4 bases respectively, with 7 bases between them. The germline gives CDR1 SGDLS, CDR2 YYNGEE. The CDR3 has 13 residues. The CDR3 region has the DNA TGTGCCAGCAGCGTAGAAGGGGGCACTGAAGCTTTCTTT. Encoded protein: CASSVEGGTEAFF.

The rearrangement links TRBV7-2 to TRBJ2-5; the D is unclear. The CDR3 extends over 14 amino acids. Trimming left V 1 base short and J 2 bases short, with 8 bases between. From germline, CDR1 is SGHTA and CDR2 FQGNSA. The CDR3 reads CASSLVPRQETQYF. The DNA of the CDR3 is TGTGCCAGCAGCTTAGTCCCCAGACAAGAGACCCAGTACTTC.

The chain combines TRBV7-2 with TRBJ1-6; D is undetermined. Trimming removed 1 base from V and 10 bases from J, with 8 bases in between. There are 13 residues in the CDR3. CDR1 is SGHTA, CDR2 FQGNSA, per germline. For the CDR3, the DNA is TGTGCCAGCAGCTTAGAGCGGCGATCACCCCTCCACTTT. Its translation: CASSLERRSPLHF. The full variable domain, rest sourced from reference TRBV7-2 and TRBJ1-6, is GAGVSQSPSNKVTEKGKDVELRCDPISGHTALYWYRQSLGQGLEFLIYFQGNSAPDKSGLPSDRFSAERTGGSVSTLTIQRTQQEDSAVYLCASSLERRSPLHFGNGTRLTVT.

This rearrangement joins TRBV5-4 to TRBJ2-3; 7 positions agree with TRBD1. Per germline, CDR1 SGHNT and CDR2 YYREEE (reference sequence). The CDR3 has 15 amino acids. Unmatched junction bases numbered 6, after V lost 4 bases and J lost 1 base. CDR3 in amino acids: CASSIERGRTDTQYF. CDR3 coding DNA: TGTGCCAGCAGCATTGAGAGGGGGCGCACAGATACGCAGTATTTT.

J is TRBJ1-2 and V is TRBV5-5; TRBD1 might be the D (6 bases). Germline V lookup: CDR1 SGHKS, CDR2 YYEKEE (reference sequence). The CDR3 contains 13 residues. With 2 bases removed from V and 5 bases from J, the gap between germline ends came to 10 bases. The CDR3 DNA sequence: TGTGCCAGCAGCTTTTCAGGGGAATATGGCTACACCTTC. Translation: CASSFSGEYGYTF.

The V gene is TRBV2, the J gene TRBJ1-5; 7 bases line up with TRBD1. The CDR3 has 15 residues. CDR1 SNHLY and CDR2 FYNNEI come from the germline V gene. Germline trimming cut 7 bases from V and 4 bases from J; bases unmatched to any gene: 10. The CDR3 sequence is CASTTTGQANQPQHF. The CDR3 region has the DNA TGTGCCAGCACTACGACAGGACAGGCGAATCAGCCCCAGCATTTT.